Listed below are T cell receptor beta chains from one sample, sequenced in a study of CD8 T cells in Susac syndrome. Using its own MiXCR run on the immunoSEQ multiplex PCR reads, TCRdb lists one record per CDR3 protein. The sample yields about 76,000 distinct CDR3 sequences, roughly 90% seen once. Sequencing was carried out using CD8+ T cells from PBMCs. The receptors stem from a human donor with multiple sclerosis. CDR3s include the opening cysteine and the closing phenylalanine or tryptophan. A D gene is named only where the DNA matches it firmly. Clone size is shown for a subset of rows, as once, few, many or a class of expanded clone.

DNA | CDR3 | J | size | V | D
TGTGCCAGCGGCTCCCGCGGGGGGGCCCTCTCCTACGAGCAGTACTTC | CASGSRGGALSYEQYF | TRBJ2-7 | - | TRBV2 | TRBD2
TGTGCCATCAGTGAGCCTAATGACAGGGGGCGCAACTATGGCTACACCTTC | CAISEPNDRGRNYGYTF | TRBJ1-2 | - | TRBV10-3 | TRBD1
TGTGCCAGCAGTGAATGGGGGAATCAGCCCCAGCATTTT | CASSEWGNQPQHF | TRBJ1-5 | - | TRBV2 | -
TGCGCCAGCAGTCAGGGGCCCCAAAACATTCAGTACTTC | CASSQGPQNIQYF | TRBJ2-4 | - | TRBV23-1 | -
TGCAGTGCCAGCAGCCTAGCGGGTAACACCTACGAGCAGTACTTC | CSASSLAGNTYEQYF | TRBJ2-7 | - | TRBV20-1 | TRBD2
TGTGCCACCAGTACCTCGACGAACTCCTACGAGCAGTACTTC | CATSTSTNSYEQYF | TRBJ2-7 | - | TRBV24-1 | -
TGTGCCAGCAGCTTAGGCCTGGAAAACATTCAGTACTTC | CASSLGLENIQYF | TRBJ2-4 | - | TRBV13 | -
TGTGCCAGTAGTATGATGGGGGGGAACACTGAAGCTTTCTTT | CASSMMGGNTEAFF | TRBJ1-1 | - | TRBV19 | -
TGCGCCAGCAGCTCCTACAGGGGATCGGCTGAAGCTTTCTTT | CASSSYRGSAEAFF | TRBJ1-1 | - | TRBV4-3 | TRBD1
TGTGCCAGCAGCTTAGACAGTGTAGAGCAGTACTTC | CASSLDSVEQYF | TRBJ2-7 | few | TRBV7-2 | -